The 25 T cell receptor beta chains below were found in one sample sequenced in a study of early T cells in non-severe SARS-CoV-2 infection. In TCRdb, the 5' RACE reads were re-called with MiXCR into one record per CDR3 protein. Of approximately 120,000 distinct CDR3 sequences listed, 15% were seen once; the top ten hold just over 20%. Source material: whole blood. These receptors came from an adult who was a healthcare worker with PCR-confirmed SARS-CoV-2 infection or an uninfected control (not recorded which).

A remark on this clonotype: The CDR3 ends on some other residue instead of the conserved phenylalanine or tryptophan, so this is likely a read error. The chain couples TRBV7-9 to TRBJ2-2, with 7 nucleotides matching TRBD1. Per germline, CDR1 SEHNR and CDR2 FQNEAQ (reference sequence). The CDR3 loop spans 17 amino acids. J lost 6 bases, V lost 3 bases, and 13 bases had no gene match. CDR3 in DNA: TGTGCCAGCAGCTTCTCCCTCTCCGGGACAGTGGCCGGGGAGCTGTTTTCT. Translating it yields CASSFSLSGTVAGELFS.

In its sample, this clonotype was seen a few times. The V gene is TRBV7-6, the J gene TRBJ2-1; TRBD2 agrees at 8 bases. Trimming at V came to 7 bases and at J to 5 bases, leaving 7 bases not matched to a gene. Germline CDR1 SGHVS, CDR2 FNYEAQ. There are 14 residues in the CDR3. As DNA, the CDR3 is TGTGCCAGCAATCGGGGGGGTCGTGACAATGAGCAGTTCTTC. Its protein product is CASNRGGRDNEQFF.

The chain uses TRBV29-1 and TRBJ2-5; 7 positions agree with TRBD1. With V trimmed by 7 bases and J by 5 bases, 7 bases remained unmatched. Germline assignment: CDR1 SQVTM and CDR2 ANQGSEA. The length of the CDR3 is 12 residues. Written as DNA, the CDR3 is TGCAGCGCACCAGGGGGTTCGGAGACCCAGTACTTC. Its protein product is CSAPGGSETQYF.

The table lists this clonotype with a few counts. The gene calls are TRBV10-3 and TRBJ2-3, with D possibly being TRBD1 (6 bases). CDR3 size: 16 residues. Germline values: CDR1 ENHRY, CDR2 SYGVKD. V was shortened by 8 bases and J by 0 bases, with 18 bases between the two germline ends. This CDR3 reads CAIGSLQGTSTDTQYF. The CDR3, as DNA: TGTGCCATCGGGAGCCTACAGGGAACTAGCACAGATACGCAGTATTTT.

The chain joins TRBV3-1 to TRBJ2-7; tentative D call: TRBD2 (7 bases). V was cut by 10 bases and J by 1 base, with 14 bases left in between. The germline CDR1 and CDR2 sequences are LGHDT and YNNKEL (reference sequence). The CDR3 length is 13 residues. The CDR3 DNA reads TGTGCCACATCGGCGGGGGCTTCCTACGAGCAGTACTTC. Its protein product is CATSAGASYEQYF.

There are a few counts of this clonotype. This chain joins TRBV5-1 and TRBJ1-2; D might be TRBD1 (5 bases). Trimming took 2 bases from V and 8 from J, leaving 10 bases between them. Germline lookup yields CDR1 SGHRS and CDR2 YFSETQ. The CDR3 is made up of 12 amino acids. CDR3 sequence (DNA): TGCGCCAGCAGCTTTCCTGGGGACGGCTACACCTTC. Its translation is CASSFPGDGYTF.

At least ten counts were recorded for this clonotype. J is TRBJ2-3 and V is TRBV14; D is ambiguous. V was clipped by 4 bases and J by 1 base, with 12 bases between them. The CDR3 consists of 15 residues. Per germline, CDR1 SGHDN and CDR2 FVKESK. The CDR3 spells CASSRLDFGTDTQYF. As DNA, the CDR3 is TGTGCCAGCAGCCGGCTGGATTTCGGCACAGATACGCAGTATTTT.

This clonotype was counted many times. This chain connects TRBV7-8 to TRBJ1-1, with no clear D. The CDR3 is 12 residues long. Per germline, CDR1 SGHVS and CDR2 FQNEAQ. The V end lost 1 base, the J end lost 4 bases, and 4 bases lay between the germline ends. DNA for the CDR3: TGTGCCAGCAGCTTAGGACCCACTGAAGCTTTCTTT. It is translated as CASSLGPTEAFF.

This chain connects TRBV12-3 or TRBV12-4 to TRBJ2-2; TRBD1 aligns across 7 bases. The J segment lost 4 bases and the V segment lost 7 bases, leaving 9 bases of the junction unmatched. This CDR3 contains 15 residues. DNA for the CDR3: TGTGCCAGCACCAGATTTGACAGGGCCACCGGGGAGCTGTTTTTT. Translating it yields CASTRFDRATGELFF.

At least ten counts were recorded for this clonotype. The chain's CDR3 is CSAREGVDQPQHF. DNA of the CDR3: TGCAGTGCTAGAGAGGGAGTTGATCAGCCCCAGCATTTT. This sequence joins TRBV20-1 and TRBJ1-5; no clear D gene. Germline V gene sequence: CDR1 DFQATT, CDR2 SNEGSKA (reference sequence). Trimming pared 0 bases from V and 5 bases from J, leaving 8 bases between. The CDR3 is 13 amino acids.

This chain joins TRBV9 and TRBJ2-7; TRBD2 matches 13 bases. Trimming took 4 bases from V and 6 from J; bases not matched to a gene: 4. This CDR3 comprises 14 residues. Germline V gives CDR1 SGDLS, CDR2 YYNGEE. DNA for the CDR3: TGTGCCAGCAGCCCCCGGACTAGCGGGGGCGAGCAGTACTTC. Translated: CASSPRTSGGEQYF.

CDR3 in DNA: TGTGCCAGCAGCCAACCGGGACTAGGTTTCCCTTCGCAGTATTTT. This codes for CASSQPGLGFPSQYF. The rearrangement links TRBV3-1 to TRBJ2-3, with 8 bases fitting TRBD2. Trimming cost V 2 bases and J 10 bases; bases outside gene matches: 11. The CDR3 length is 15 residues. The germline V gene has CDR1 LGHDT and CDR2 YNNKEL (reference sequence).

In this sample, this clonotype turned up a few times. The CDR3 DNA reads as TGTGCCGGAGGGGCTAGCGGGGGCACAGATACGCAGTATTTT. This sequence encodes CAGGASGGTDTQYF. The J gene is TRBJ2-3, the V gene TRBV30; 9 nucleotides agree with TRBD2. Germline V gene lookup returns CDR1 GTSNPN and CDR2 SVGIG (reference sequence). The CDR3 has 14 amino acids. After removal of 8 bases from V and 1 base from J, the junction contained 7 bases not matched to a gene.

This clonotype has just a few counts. The rearrangement joins TRBV12-3 or TRBV12-4 to TRBJ1-2; D remains unclear. The CDR3 is made up of 12 amino acids. The germline V and J ends were trimmed by 8 bases and 8 bases, with 15 bases remaining between them. The CDR3 loop reads CASGLLMGGYTF. The CDR3 coding sequence is TGTGCCAGCGGTCTCCTCATGGGGGGCTACACCTTC.

This clonotype was seen more than once but under ten times. The gene calls are TRBV7-2 and TRBJ2-3; 12 nucleotides match TRBD2. There are 14 residues in the CDR3. Germline lookup yields CDR1 SGHTA and CDR2 FQGNSA. V lost 4 bases, J lost 10 bases, and 6 bases stayed unmatched. Written as DNA, the CDR3 is TGTGCCAGCAGCTCCGGACTAGCGGGGAGTGCGCAGTATTTT. Protein product: CASSSGLAGSAQYF.

The chain combines TRBV29-1 with TRBJ2-1; D call uncertain. Germline lookup yields CDR1 SQVTM and CDR2 ANQGSEA. The CDR3 is 12 residues long. V shed 8 bases and J shed 8 bases, with 16 bases lying between them. For the CDR3, the DNA is TGCAGCCACTTCCTAGAGTCCGATGAGCAGTTCTTC. This codes for CSHFLESDEQFF.

V usage is TRBV9 and J usage is TRBJ1-1; D perhaps matches TRBD1 (6 bases). The CDR3 contains 15 residues. V was cut by 0 bases and J by 6 bases, with 15 bases left in between. The germline gives CDR1 SGDLS, CDR2 YYNGEE. The CDR3 DNA follows: TGTGCCAGCAGCGTAGAGCCAGGGGAGGAGGCTGAAGCTTTCTTT. This codes for CASSVEPGEEAEAFF.

The rearrangement uses TRBV7-9 and TRBJ2-3, with TRBD1 matching 8 bases. Germline CDR1 SEHNR, CDR2 FQNEAQ (reference sequence). V dropped 5 bases and J dropped 5; count of bases not matched to a gene: 6. The CDR3 consists of 14 residues. CDR3: CASSRGQGIDTQYF. The DNA of the CDR3 is TGTGCCAGCAGCCGCGGACAGGGTATAGATACGCAGTATTTT.

The V and J genes are TRBV5-1 and TRBJ1-5; 9 bases align to TRBD1. V lost 2 bases and J lost 6; bases outside the gene matches: 3. Per germline, CDR1 SGHRS and CDR2 YFSETQ. This CDR3 has 14 residues. The CDR3 region is CASSLWTGAQPQHF. The CDR3 bases are TGCGCCAGCAGCTTATGGACAGGGGCTCAGCCCCAGCATTTT.

V gene TRBV12-3 or TRBV12-4 combines with J gene TRBJ2-1, with 7 bases that match TRBD1. V was pared by 3 bases and J by 2 bases, with 4 bases of the junction left unmatched. This CDR3 contains 15 residues. The CDR3 is CASSLTGFPYNEQFF. Here the CDR3 DNA reads TGTGCCAGCAGTTTGACAGGGTTCCCCTACAATGAGCAGTTCTTC.

This clonotype was recorded many times. The gene calls are TRBV12-5 and TRBJ1-5; tentative D call: TRBD1 (5 bases). Germline V gives CDR1 LGHNT, CDR2 FRNRAP. V lost 1 base to trimming and J lost 4 bases, with 14 bases between them. CDR3 length: 16 amino acids. CDR3 sequence reads: CASGLDGTSMNQPQHF. DNA for the CDR3: TGTGCTAGTGGTTTGGACGGGACTTCTATGAATCAGCCCCAGCATTTT.

This clonotype was seen ten or more times. The CDR3 region is CASSFLDRAYEQYF. The CDR3 DNA reads TGTGCCAGCAGCTTTCTGGACAGGGCCTACGAGCAGTACTTC. The chain carries TRBV7-9 and TRBJ2-7; TRBD1 matches 8 bases. The J segment lost 2 bases and the V segment lost 3 bases, leaving 3 bases of the junction unmatched. Germline CDR1 is SEHNR and CDR2 is FQNEAQ (reference sequence). This CDR3 comprises 14 residues.

The V call is TRBV7-9, the J call TRBJ2-7, with D possibly being TRBD1 (6 bases). The CDR3 covers 14 residues. V shed 5 bases and J shed 4 bases, with 15 bases lying between them. CDR1 is SEHNR and CDR2 is FQNEAQ in the germline V gene (reference sequence). The CDR3 is CASSTPGQPYEQYF. In nucleotides, the CDR3 is TGTGCCAGCAGCACGCCGGGACAACCATACGAGCAGTACTTC.

The chain links TRBV29-1 to TRBJ2-1; D is unresolved. The germline CDR1 and CDR2 sequences are SQVTM and ANQGSEA. V was clipped by 4 bases and J by 2 bases, with 9 bases between them. The CDR3 totals 13 residues. The CDR3 region has the DNA TGCAGCGTTGCTCTGCGAGCCTACAATGAGCAGTTCTTC. This sequence encodes CSVALRAYNEQFF.

This clonotype was recorded once. A clone one base away is much larger, so this may be a read error. The chain is built from TRBV7-6 and TRBJ2-7, with TRBD1 as a possible D gene (6 bases). Germline V gives CDR1 SGHVS, CDR2 FNYEAQ. V shed 4 bases and J shed 6 bases, with 13 bases lying between them. This CDR3 has 13 amino acids. The CDR3 DNA reads as TGTGCCAGCAGCTCTTACAGGGCCTCCGAGCAGTACTTC. Its protein product is CASSSYRASEQYF.